This TCR beta chain was obtained from a study of OX40 agonist ivuxolimab in advanced cancers. Profiling relied on immunoSEQ multiplex PCR, and the TCRdb table lists in-frame clones only, not all of them. The data contain about 36,000 clones, about 80% of them singletons. The CDR3 runs 15 residues. From germline, CDR1 is SGHVS and CDR2 FQNEAQ. Study outcomes and limitations: The work left the antigen specificity of expanded peripheral T cells undetermined.

To note about this clone: Its antigen is unknown.

The sequence was collected from an adult with an advanced solid tumor such as melanoma, head and neck, liver or kidney cancer. The material was CD4+ or CD8+ T cells sorted from blood, obtained in a trial of the OX40 agonist ivuxolimab. J is TRBJ2-5 and V is TRBV7-8; a possible D gene is TRBD2 (6 bases). Judging by the DNA end, TRBJ2-7 fits better; the J call may be wrong. CDR3 region: CASSLAAGAGYEQYF. CDR3 sequence (DNA): TGTGCCAGCAGCTTAGCCGCCGGGGCGGGGTACGAGCAGTACTTC.